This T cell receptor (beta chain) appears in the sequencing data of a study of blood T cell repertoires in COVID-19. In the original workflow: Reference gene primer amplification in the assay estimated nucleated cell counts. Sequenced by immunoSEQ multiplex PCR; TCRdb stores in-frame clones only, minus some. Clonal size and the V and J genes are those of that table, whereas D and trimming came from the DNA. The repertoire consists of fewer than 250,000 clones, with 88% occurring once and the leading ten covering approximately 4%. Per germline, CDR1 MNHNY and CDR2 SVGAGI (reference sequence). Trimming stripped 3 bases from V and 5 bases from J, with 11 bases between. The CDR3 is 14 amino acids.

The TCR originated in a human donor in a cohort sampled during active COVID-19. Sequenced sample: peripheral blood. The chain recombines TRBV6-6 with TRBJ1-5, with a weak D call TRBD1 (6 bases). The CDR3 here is CASSYTGWDQPQHF. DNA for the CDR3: TGTGCCAGCAGTTATACAGGGTGGGATCAGCCCCAGCATTTT.